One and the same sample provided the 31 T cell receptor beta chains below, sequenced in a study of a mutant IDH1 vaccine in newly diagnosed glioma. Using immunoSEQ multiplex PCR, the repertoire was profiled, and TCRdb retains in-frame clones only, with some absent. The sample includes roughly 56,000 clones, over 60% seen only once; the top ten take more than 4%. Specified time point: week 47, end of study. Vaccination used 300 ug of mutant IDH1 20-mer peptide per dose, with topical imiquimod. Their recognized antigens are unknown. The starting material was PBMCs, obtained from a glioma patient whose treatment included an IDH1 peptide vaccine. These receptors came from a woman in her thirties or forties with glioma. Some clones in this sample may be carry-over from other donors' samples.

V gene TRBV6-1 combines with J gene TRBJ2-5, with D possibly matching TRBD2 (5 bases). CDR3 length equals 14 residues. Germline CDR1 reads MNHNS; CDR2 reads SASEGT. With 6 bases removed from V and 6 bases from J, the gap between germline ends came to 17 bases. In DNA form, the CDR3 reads TGTGCCAGCAGGAGGGCTAAAGCGTTCCAGACCCAGTACTTC. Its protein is CASRRAKAFQTQYF.

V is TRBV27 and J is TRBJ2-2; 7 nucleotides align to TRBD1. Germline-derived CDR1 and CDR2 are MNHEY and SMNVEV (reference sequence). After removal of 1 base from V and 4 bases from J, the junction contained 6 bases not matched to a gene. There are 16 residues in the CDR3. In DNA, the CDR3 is TGTGCCAGCAGTTTATGGGGACAGATCAGCACCGGGGAGCTGTTTTTT. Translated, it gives CASSLWGQISTGELFF.

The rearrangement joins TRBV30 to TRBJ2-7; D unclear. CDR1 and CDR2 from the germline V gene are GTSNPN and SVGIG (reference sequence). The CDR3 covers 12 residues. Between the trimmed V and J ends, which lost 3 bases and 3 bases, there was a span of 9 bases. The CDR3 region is CAWRTPYYEQYF. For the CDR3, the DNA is TGTGCCTGGAGGACCCCCTACTACGAGCAGTACTTC.

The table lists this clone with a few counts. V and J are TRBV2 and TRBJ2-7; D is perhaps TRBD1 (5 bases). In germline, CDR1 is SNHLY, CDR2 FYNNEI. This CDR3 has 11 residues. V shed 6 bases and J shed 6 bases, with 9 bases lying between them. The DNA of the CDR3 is TGTGCCAGCAGAGGACAATCCGAGCAGTACTTC. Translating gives CASRGQSEQYF. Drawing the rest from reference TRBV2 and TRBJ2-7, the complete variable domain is EPEVTQTPSHQVTQMGQEVILRCVPISNHLYFYWYRQILGQKVEFLVSFYNNEISEKSEIFDDQFSVERPDGSNFTLKIRSTKLEDSAMYFCASRGQSEQYFGPGTRLTVT.

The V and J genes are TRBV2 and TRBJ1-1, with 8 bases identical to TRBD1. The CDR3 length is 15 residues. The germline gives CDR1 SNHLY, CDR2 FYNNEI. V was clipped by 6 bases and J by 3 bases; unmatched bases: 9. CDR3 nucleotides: TGTGCCAGCAGGGGTGCAGAACAGGGGGACACTGAAGCTTTCTTT. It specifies CASRGAEQGDTEAFF.

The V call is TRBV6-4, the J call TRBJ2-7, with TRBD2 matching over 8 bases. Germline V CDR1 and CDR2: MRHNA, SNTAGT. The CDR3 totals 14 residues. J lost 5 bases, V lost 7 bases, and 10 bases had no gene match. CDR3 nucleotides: TGTGCCAGCACCAACGGGGGGGCAGACGACGAGCAGTACTTC. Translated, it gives CASTNGGADDEQYF.

The CDR3 is CASSVPTGELFF. CDR3 nucleotide sequence: TGTGCCAGCAGCGTACCTACCGGGGAGCTGTTTTTT. The J gene is TRBJ2-2, the V gene TRBV9; D uncertain. Trimming cost V 1 base and J 5 bases, with 3 bases left between them. The CDR3 loop spans 12 amino acids. Germline CDR1 reads SGDLS; CDR2 reads YYNGEE.

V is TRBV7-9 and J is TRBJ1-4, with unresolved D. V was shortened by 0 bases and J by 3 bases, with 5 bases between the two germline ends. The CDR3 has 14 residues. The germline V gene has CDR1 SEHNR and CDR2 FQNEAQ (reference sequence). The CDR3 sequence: CASSLAGANEKLFF. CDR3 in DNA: TGTGCCAGCAGCTTAGCTGGAGCTAATGAAAAACTGTTTTTT.

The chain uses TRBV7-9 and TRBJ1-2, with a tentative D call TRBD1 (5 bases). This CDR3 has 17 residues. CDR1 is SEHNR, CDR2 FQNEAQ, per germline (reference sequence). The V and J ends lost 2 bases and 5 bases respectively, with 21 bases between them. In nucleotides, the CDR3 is TGTGCCAGCAGCTTAAGCACAGGCGAGCCGAGCCCTTATGGCTACACCTTC. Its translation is CASSLSTGEPSPYGYTF.

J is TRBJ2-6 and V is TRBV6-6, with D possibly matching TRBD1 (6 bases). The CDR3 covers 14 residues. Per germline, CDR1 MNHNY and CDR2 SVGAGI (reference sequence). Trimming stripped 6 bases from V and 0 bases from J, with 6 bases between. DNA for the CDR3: TGTGCCAGCAGGGACAGCTCTGGGGCCAACGTCCTGACTTTC. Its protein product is CASRDSSGANVLTF.

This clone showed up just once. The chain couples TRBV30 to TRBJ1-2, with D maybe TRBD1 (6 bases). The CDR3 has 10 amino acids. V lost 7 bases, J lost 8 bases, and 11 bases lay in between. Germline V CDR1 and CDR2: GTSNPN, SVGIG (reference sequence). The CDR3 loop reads CAFSQGGYTF. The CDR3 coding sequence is TGTGCCTTTTCACAGGGCGGCTACACCTTC. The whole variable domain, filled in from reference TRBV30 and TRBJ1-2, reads SQTIHQWPATLVQPVGSPLSLECTVEGTSNPNLYWYRQAAGRGLQLLFYSVGIGQISSEVPQNLSASRPQDRQFILSSKKLLLSDSGFYLCAFSQGGYTFGSGTRLTVV.

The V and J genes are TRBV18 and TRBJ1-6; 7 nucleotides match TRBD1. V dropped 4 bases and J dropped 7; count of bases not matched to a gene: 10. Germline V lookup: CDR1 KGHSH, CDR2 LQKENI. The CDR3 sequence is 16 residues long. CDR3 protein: CASSRVRDRRNSPLHF. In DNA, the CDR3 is TGTGCCAGCTCACGTGTAAGGGACAGAAGAAATTCACCCCTCCACTTT.

In DNA, the CDR3 is TGTGCCAGCAGTTACGAAGAGAACACTGAAGCTTTCTTT. Amino acids: CASSYEENTEAFF. The V call is TRBV6-5, the J call TRBJ1-1; no firm D call. Trimming cost V 2 bases and J 1 base, with 5 bases left between them. The germline V gene has CDR1 MNHEY and CDR2 SVGAGI. CDR3 size: 13 residues.

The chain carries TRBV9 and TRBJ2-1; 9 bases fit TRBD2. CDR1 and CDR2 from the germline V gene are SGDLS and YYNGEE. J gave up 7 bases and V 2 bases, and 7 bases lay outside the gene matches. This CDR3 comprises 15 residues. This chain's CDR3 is CASSVREGPRNEQFF. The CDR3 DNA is TGTGCCAGCAGCGTGCGGGAGGGACCGCGGAATGAGCAGTTCTTC. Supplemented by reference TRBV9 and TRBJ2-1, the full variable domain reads DSGVTQTPKHLITATGQRVTLRCSPRSGDLSVYWYQQSLDQGLQFLIQYYNGEERAKGNILERFSAQQFPDLHSELNLSSLELGDSALYFCASSVREGPRNEQFFGPGTRLTVL.

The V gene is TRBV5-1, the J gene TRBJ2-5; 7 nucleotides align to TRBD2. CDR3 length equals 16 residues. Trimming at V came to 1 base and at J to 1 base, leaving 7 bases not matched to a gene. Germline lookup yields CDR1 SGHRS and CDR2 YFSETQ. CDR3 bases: TGCGCCAGCAGCTTGAAGCGGGGAGAATTCCAAGAGACCCAGTACTTC. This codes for CASSLKRGEFQETQYF.

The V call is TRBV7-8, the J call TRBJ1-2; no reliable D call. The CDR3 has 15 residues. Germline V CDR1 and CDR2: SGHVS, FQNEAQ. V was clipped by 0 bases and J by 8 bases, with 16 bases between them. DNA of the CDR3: TGTGCCAGCAGCTTAGCTCGGGCTTTAGACGGCGGCTACACCTTC. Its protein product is CASSLARALDGGYTF.

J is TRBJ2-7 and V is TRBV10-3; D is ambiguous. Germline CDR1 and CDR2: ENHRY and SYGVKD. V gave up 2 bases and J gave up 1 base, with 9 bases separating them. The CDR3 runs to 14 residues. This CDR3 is CAISELLQSYEQYF. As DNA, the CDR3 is TGTGCCATCAGTGAGCTACTACAGTCCTACGAGCAGTACTTC.

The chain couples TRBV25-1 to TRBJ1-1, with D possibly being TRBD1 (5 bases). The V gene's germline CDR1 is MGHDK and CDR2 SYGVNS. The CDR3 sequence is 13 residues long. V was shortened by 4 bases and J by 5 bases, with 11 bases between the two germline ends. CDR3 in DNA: TGTGCCAGCAGTGTAGGGGCGCCGACTGAAGCTTTCTTT. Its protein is CASSVGAPTEAFF.

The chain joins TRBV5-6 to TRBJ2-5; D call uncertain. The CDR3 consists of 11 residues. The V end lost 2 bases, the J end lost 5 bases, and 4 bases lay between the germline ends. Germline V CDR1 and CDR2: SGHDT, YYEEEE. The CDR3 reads CASSFRETQYF. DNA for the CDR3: TGTGCCAGCAGCTTTCGCGAGACCCAGTACTTC.

For the CDR3, the DNA is TGTGCCAGCAGCCCCCCCGCCGGGGAGCAGTACTTC. It encodes CASSPPAGEQYF. The genes are TRBV4-2 and TRBJ2-7, with unresolved D. The CDR3 is 12 residues long. V was clipped by 4 bases and J by 7 bases, with 11 bases between them. Per the germline V gene, CDR1 is LGHNA and CDR2 is YNFKEQ.

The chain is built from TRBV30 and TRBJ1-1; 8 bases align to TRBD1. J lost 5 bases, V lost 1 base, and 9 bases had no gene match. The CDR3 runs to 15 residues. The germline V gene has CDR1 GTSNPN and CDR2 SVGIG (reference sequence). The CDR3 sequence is CAWSAPLRQGTEAFF. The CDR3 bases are TGTGCCTGGAGTGCCCCCCTTAGACAGGGGACTGAAGCTTTCTTT.

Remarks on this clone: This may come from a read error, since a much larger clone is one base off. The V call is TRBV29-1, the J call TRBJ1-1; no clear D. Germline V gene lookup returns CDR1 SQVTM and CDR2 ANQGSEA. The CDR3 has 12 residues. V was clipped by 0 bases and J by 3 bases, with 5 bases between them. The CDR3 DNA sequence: TGCAGCGTTGAAGATCGTGACACTGAAGCTTTCTTT. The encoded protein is CSVEDRDTEAFF.

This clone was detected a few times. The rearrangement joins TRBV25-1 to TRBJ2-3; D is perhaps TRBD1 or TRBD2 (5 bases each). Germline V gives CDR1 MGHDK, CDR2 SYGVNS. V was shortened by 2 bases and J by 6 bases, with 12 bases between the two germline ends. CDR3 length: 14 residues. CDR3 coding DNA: TGTGCCAGCAGTGAAGAGGGGCCTGGGGATACGCAGTATTTT. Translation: CASSEEGPGDTQYF.

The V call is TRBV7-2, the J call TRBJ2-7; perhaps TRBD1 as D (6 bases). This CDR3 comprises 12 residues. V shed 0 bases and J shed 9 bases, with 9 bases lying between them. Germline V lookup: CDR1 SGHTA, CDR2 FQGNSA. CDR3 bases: TGTGCCAGCAGCTTAGCGATGGGGGCGCAGTACTTC. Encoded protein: CASSLAMGAQYF.

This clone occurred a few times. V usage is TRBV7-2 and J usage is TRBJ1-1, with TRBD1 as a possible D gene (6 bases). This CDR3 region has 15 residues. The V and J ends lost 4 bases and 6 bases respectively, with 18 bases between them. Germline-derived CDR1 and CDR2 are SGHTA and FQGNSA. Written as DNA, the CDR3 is TGTGCCAGCAGCTCCTTAAGGTCGGGGGGCCCTGAAGCTTTCTTT. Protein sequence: CASSSLRSGGPEAFF.

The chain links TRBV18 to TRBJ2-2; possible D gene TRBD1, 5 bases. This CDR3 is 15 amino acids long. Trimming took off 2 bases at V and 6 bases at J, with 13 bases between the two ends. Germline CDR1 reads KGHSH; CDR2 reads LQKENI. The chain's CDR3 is CASSPFPGSAGELFF. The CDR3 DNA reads TGTGCCAGCTCACCATTCCCAGGGTCGGCCGGGGAGCTGTTTTTT.

The DNA of the CDR3 is TGTGCCAGCAGTTTCGGGGAGCAGCCCCAGCATTTT. As protein: CASSFGEQPQHF. The chain joins TRBV6-6 to TRBJ1-5; D gene ambiguous. The V end was cut by 4 bases, the J end by 7 bases, with 8 bases between. Germline CDR1 and CDR2: MNHNY and SVGAGI (reference sequence). The CDR3 sequence is 12 residues long.

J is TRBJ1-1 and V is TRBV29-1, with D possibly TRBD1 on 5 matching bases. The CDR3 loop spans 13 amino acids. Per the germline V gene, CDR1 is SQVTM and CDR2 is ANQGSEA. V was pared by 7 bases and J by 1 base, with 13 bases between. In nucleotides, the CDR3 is TGCAGCGCCGCTCTCACAGGGAACACTGAAGCTTTCTTT. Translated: CSAALTGNTEAFF.

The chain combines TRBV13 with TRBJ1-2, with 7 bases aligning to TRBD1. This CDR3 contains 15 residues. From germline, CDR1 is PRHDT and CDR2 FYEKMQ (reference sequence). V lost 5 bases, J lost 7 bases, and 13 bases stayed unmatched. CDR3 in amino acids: CASSPMGQSPTGYTF. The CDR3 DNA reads TGTGCCAGCAGCCCAATGGGACAGTCCCCCACTGGCTACACCTTC.

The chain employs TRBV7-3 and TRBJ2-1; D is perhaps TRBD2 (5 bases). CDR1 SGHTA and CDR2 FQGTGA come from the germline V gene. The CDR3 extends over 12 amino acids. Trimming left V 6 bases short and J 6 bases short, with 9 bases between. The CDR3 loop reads CASSETINEQFF. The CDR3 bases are TGTGCCAGCAGTGAGACTATCAATGAGCAGTTCTTC.

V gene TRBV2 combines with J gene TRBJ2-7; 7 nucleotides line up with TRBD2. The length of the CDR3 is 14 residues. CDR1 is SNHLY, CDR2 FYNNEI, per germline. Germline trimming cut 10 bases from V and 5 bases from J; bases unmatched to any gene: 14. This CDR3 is CATLRDYSRDEQYF. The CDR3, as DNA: TGTGCCACGCTCCGGGACTATTCCCGCGACGAGCAGTACTTC.